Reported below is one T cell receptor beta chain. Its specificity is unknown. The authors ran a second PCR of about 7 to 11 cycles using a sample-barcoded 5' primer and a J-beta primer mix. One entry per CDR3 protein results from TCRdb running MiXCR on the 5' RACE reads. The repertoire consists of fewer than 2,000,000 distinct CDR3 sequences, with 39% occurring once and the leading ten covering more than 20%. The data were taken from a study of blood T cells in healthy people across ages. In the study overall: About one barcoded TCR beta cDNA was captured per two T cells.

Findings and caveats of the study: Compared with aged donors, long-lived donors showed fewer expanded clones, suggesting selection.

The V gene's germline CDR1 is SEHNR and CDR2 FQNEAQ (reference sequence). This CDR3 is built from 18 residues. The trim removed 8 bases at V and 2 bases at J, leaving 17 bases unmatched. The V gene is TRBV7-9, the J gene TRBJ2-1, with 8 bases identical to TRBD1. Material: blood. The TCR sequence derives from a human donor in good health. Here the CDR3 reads CASRKGPWTGTAYNEQFF. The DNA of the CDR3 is TGTGCCAGCCGTAAGGGCCCCTGGACAGGGACAGCCTACAATGAGCAGTTCTTC.